These 18 T cell receptor beta chains came from one sample sequenced in a study of blood T cell repertoires in COVID-19. Profiled with immunoSEQ multiplex PCR; TCRdb holds only in-frame clones, not every one. The sample consists of 90,000 to 150,000 clones, 88% of them appearing once. The sequenced sample was peripheral blood. Receptors were obtained from a woman in her fifties or sixties with active or convalescent COVID-19.

J is TRBJ1-3 and V is TRBV6-1; TRBD1 matches at 9 bases. The trim removed 3 bases at V and 0 bases at J, leaving 6 bases unmatched. CDR3 length: 17 amino acids. The germline CDR1 and CDR2 sequences are MNHNS and SASEGT. This CDR3 is CASSDLGQGISGNTIYF. The CDR3 coding sequence is TGTGCCAGCAGTGACCTCGGACAGGGGATCTCTGGAAACACCATATATTTT.

The chain carries TRBV5-6 and TRBJ2-1; the match to TRBD2 covers 10 bases. Germline values: CDR1 SGHDT, CDR2 YYEEEE. The CDR3 is 17 amino acids. The junction had 8 bases not matched to a gene; V was cut back by 0 bases and J by 5 bases. The CDR3 protein is CASSLEAGTSANNEQFF. The DNA of the CDR3 is TGTGCCAGCAGCTTGGAGGCGGGGACTAGCGCGAACAATGAGCAGTTCTTC.

The chain employs TRBV18 and TRBJ1-2; the D gene is possibly TRBD1 (5 bases). CDR3 length equals 12 residues. The ends were cut back, 2 bases at V and 7 bases at J, with 8 bases in the middle. Germline loops: CDR1 KGHSH, CDR2 LQKENI. The CDR3 DNA reads TGTGCCAGCTCACCAGCAGGGCTTGGCTACACCTTC. Its translation is CASSPAGLGYTF.

The genes are TRBV9 and TRBJ2-7, with 7 bases identical to TRBD1. The CDR3 totals 16 residues. Germline V lookup: CDR1 SGDLS, CDR2 YYNGEE. The V segment lost 0 bases and the J segment 2 bases; nucleotides outside the gene matches: 8. The CDR3: CASSVGHETGTYEQYF. The CDR3 region has the DNA TGTGCCAGCAGCGTAGGGCATGAGACAGGGACCTACGAGCAGTACTTC.

This clone was seen many times. The V call is TRBV27, the J call TRBJ2-1; 7 nucleotides agree with TRBD1. The CDR3 sequence is 14 residues long. The germline CDR1 and CDR2 sequences are MNHEY and SMNVEV (reference sequence). Trimming at V came to 0 bases and at J to 6 bases, leaving 2 bases not matched to a gene. CDR3 residues: CASSLSTGPNEQFF. The DNA for the CDR3 is TGTGCCAGCAGTTTATCGACAGGGCCCAATGAGCAGTTCTTC.

The J gene is TRBJ1-5, the V gene TRBV6-6; 9 nucleotides match TRBD1. With 7 bases clipped from V and 8 bases from J, the junction kept 12 bases outside the gene matches. Germline CDR1 and CDR2: MNHNY and SVGAGI (reference sequence). CDR3 length: 15 residues. The CDR3 DNA follows: TGTGCCAGCATCTCACAGGGGGCCCTTGGAGAGCCCCAGCATTTT. Encoded protein: CASISQGALGEPQHF.

The CDR3 region has the DNA TGTGCCAGCGGAAGCGGATTGGATCAGCCCCAGCATTTT. Encoded protein: CASGSGLDQPQHF. The V call is TRBV28, the J call TRBJ1-5; D call uncertain. Trimming stripped 8 bases from V and 5 bases from J, with 13 bases between. This CDR3 has 13 residues. Germline values: CDR1 MDHEN, CDR2 SYDVKM.

The CDR3 DNA reads TGTGCCCTATCGACAGGGCCCAGGTATGGCTACACCTTC. Its protein is CALSTGPRYGYTF. The rearrangement joins TRBV7-9 to TRBJ1-2, with 7 bases identical to TRBD1. Losses at the gene ends were 11 bases for V and 5 bases for J; bases not matched to a gene: 11. The V gene's germline CDR1 is SEHNR and CDR2 FQNEAQ (reference sequence). The CDR3 covers 13 residues.

This clone was seen repeatedly, ten times or more. The gene calls are TRBV21-1 and TRBJ2-5; TRBD1 reflects the table's D call only, with no check against the DNA. TRBV21-1 is a documented pseudogene. This CDR3 spans 17 amino acids. CDR3 in DNA: TGTGCCAGCAGCTCGTCCCCCTCCTTGACAGAACAAGAGACCCAGTACTTC. Translating it yields CASSSSPSLTEQETQYF.

The V gene is TRBV13, the J gene TRBJ2-7; TRBD2 is a possible D gene (5 bases). This CDR3 is 14 amino acids long. Trimming left V 2 bases short and J 6 bases short, with 14 bases between. Germline V lookup: CDR1 PRHDT, CDR2 FYEKMQ (reference sequence). CDR3 loop: CASSLSASLSEQYF. The CDR3 nucleotides read TGTGCCAGCAGCTTATCTGCTAGCCTCTCCGAGCAGTACTTC.

The chain employs TRBV19 and TRBJ2-3; the match to TRBD1 covers 7 bases. After removal of 4 bases from V and 3 bases from J, the junction contained 7 bases not matched to a gene. CDR1 and CDR2 (germline): LNHDA, SQIVND (reference sequence). The CDR3 spans 15 residues. The CDR3 protein is CASSRAGGNTDTQYF. DNA for the CDR3: TGTGCCAGTAGTAGGGCAGGGGGTAATACAGATACGCAGTATTTT.

This chain connects TRBV7-3 to TRBJ2-7, with TRBD2 identical over 9 bases. V trimming: 5 bases; J trimming: 2 bases; junction bases outside the gene matches: 4. CDR1 and CDR2 (germline): SGHTA, FQGTGA. The CDR3 loop spans 14 amino acids. CDR3 DNA sequence: TGTGCCAGCAGCCAAGCGGGAGGCGCCTACGAGCAGTACTTC. Amino acids: CASSQAGGAYEQYF.

This rearrangement joins TRBV28 to TRBJ1-2, with 11 positions matching TRBD1. The V segment lost 2 bases and the J segment 3 bases; nucleotides outside the gene matches: 2. This CDR3 has 15 amino acids. In germline, CDR1 is MDHEN, CDR2 SYDVKM. The CDR3, as DNA: TGTGCCAGCAGTTTAGGGGGACAGGGGGACTATGGCTACACCTTC. This gives the protein CASSLGGQGDYGYTF.

The chain employs TRBV5-1 and TRBJ1-6; TRBD1 might be the D (6 bases). This CDR3 is built from 15 residues. Germline lookup yields CDR1 SGHRS and CDR2 YFSETQ. Trimming removed 5 bases from V and 7 bases from J, with 16 bases in between. The CDR3: CASRPLQGRNSPLHF. CDR3 sequence (DNA): TGCGCCAGCAGACCACTGCAGGGGCGGAATTCACCCCTCCACTTT.

The chain carries TRBV6-5 and TRBJ1-2, with 7 bases that match TRBD1. Germline V gives CDR1 MNHEY, CDR2 SVGAGI. The CDR3 loop spans 15 amino acids. The J segment lost 8 bases and the V segment lost 2 bases, leaving 11 bases of the junction unmatched. The CDR3 nucleotides are TGTGCCAGCAGTTACACGACAGGGATATGGGGGGGCTACACCTTC. It specifies CASSYTTGIWGGYTF.

There are a few counts of this clone. The genes are TRBV2 and TRBJ1-2; perhaps TRBD1 as D (5 bases). The CDR3 is 13 amino acids. With 2 bases removed from V and 8 bases from J, the gap between germline ends came to 12 bases. Germline assignment: CDR1 SNHLY and CDR2 FYNNEI. The chain's CDR3 is CASSEIGAWGYTF. The CDR3 DNA reads as TGTGCCAGCAGTGAAATAGGGGCGTGGGGCTACACCTTC.

The V call is TRBV10-3, the J call TRBJ1-1, with D possibly matching TRBD1 (6 bases). V lost 6 bases to trimming and J lost 1 base, with 12 bases between them. This CDR3 spans 14 amino acids. Germline V gives CDR1 ENHRY, CDR2 SYGVKD. CDR3 in amino acids: CAISSGTKNTEAFF. The CDR3 DNA sequence: TGTGCCATCAGCTCCGGGACAAAGAACACTGAAGCTTTCTTT.

The rearrangement uses TRBV11-3 and TRBJ2-1; tentative D call: TRBD2 (5 bases). Germline CDR1 reads SGHNT; CDR2 reads YENEEA. The V end was cut by 1 base, the J end by 8 bases, with 9 bases between. The CDR3 runs to 13 residues. CDR3 in DNA: TGTGCCAGCAGCTTAGCGGCGGGCTATGAGCAGTTCTTC. This gives the protein CASSLAAGYEQFF.